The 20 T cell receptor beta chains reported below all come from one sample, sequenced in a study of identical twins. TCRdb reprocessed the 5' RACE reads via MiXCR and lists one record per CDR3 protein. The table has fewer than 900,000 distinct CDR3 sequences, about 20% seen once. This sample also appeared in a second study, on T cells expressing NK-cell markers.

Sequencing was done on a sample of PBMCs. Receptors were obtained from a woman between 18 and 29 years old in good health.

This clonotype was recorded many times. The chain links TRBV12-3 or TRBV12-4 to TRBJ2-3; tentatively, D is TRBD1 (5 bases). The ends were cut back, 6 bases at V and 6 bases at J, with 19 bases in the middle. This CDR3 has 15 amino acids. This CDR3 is CASSPQTVVADTQYF. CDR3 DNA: TGTGCCAGCAGCCCTCAGACAGTGGTTGCCGATACGCAGTATTTT.

The CDR3 DNA follows: TGTGCCAGCAGCAGGGTATCCTATAATTCACCCCTCCACTTT. It specifies CASSRVSYNSPLHF. The J gene is TRBJ1-6, the V gene TRBV9; D not certain. CDR3 length: 14 amino acids. Germline lookup yields CDR1 SGDLS and CDR2 YYNGEE. V lost 4 bases and J lost 1, with 6 bases in between.

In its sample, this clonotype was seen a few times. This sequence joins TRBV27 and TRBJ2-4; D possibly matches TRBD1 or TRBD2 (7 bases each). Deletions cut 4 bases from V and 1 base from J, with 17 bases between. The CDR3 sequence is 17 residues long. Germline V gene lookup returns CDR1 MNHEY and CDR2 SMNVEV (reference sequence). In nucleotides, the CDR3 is TGTGCCAGCAGTTCCCCGGACAGGCGGGGGGCCAAAAACATTCAGTACTTC. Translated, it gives CASSSPDRRGAKNIQYF.

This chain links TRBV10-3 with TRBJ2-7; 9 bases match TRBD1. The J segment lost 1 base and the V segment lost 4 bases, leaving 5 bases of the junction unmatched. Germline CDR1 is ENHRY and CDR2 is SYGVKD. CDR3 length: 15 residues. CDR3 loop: CAISVATGGSYEQYF. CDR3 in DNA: TGTGCCATCAGTGTTGCGACAGGGGGTTCCTACGAGCAGTACTTC.

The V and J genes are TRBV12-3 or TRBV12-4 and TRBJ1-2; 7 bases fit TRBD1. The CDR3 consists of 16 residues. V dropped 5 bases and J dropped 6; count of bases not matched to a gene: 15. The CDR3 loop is CASSPSTGQVENGYTF. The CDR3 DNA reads TGTGCCAGCAGTCCTTCGACAGGGCAAGTGGAGAATGGCTACACCTTC.

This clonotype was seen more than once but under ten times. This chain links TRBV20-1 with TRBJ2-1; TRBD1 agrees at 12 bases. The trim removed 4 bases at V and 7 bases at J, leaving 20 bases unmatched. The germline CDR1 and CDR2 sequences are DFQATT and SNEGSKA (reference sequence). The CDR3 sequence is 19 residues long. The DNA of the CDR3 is TGCAGTGCTAAAGGGGACAGGGGGCTGATTGATCCCTTCGGTAATGAGCAGTTCTTC. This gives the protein CSAKGDRGLIDPFGNEQFF.

The CDR3 DNA reads as TGTGCCTGCTGCCGTGACAGCGGGGGCTCCAGGCACACCGGGGAGCTGTTTTTT. It yields the protein CACCRDSGGSRHTGELFF. The V call is TRBV2, the J call TRBJ2-2; 8 nucleotides line up with TRBD2. The junction had 20 bases not matched to a gene; V was cut back by 11 bases and J by 3 bases. The CDR3 covers 18 residues. Germline CDR1 reads SNHLY; CDR2 reads FYNNEI.

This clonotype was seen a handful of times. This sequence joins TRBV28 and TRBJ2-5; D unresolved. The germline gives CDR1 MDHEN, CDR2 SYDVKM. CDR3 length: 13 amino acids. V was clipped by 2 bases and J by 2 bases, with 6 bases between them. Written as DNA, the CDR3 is TGTGCCAGCAGTTTAGCGTGGCAAGAGACCCAGTACTTC. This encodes CASSLAWQETQYF.

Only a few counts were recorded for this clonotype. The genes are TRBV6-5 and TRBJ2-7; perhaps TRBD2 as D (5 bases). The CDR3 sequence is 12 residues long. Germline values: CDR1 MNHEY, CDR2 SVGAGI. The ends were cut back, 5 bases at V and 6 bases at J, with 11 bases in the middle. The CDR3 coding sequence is TGTGCCAGCAGTCCCGAAGGGAGCGAGCAGTACTTC. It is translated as CASSPEGSEQYF.

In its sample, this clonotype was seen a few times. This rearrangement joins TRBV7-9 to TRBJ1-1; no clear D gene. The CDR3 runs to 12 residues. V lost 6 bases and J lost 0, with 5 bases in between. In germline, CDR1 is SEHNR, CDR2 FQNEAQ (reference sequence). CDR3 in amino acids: CASSVLNTEAFF. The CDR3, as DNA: TGTGCCAGCAGTGTCCTGAACACTGAAGCTTTCTTT.

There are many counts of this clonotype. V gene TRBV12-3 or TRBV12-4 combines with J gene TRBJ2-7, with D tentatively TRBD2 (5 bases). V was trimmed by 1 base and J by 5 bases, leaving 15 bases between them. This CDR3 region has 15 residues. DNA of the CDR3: TGTGCCAGCAGTTTAGAGCGGACCGCGTACGACGAGCAGTACTTC. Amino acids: CASSLERTAYDEQYF.

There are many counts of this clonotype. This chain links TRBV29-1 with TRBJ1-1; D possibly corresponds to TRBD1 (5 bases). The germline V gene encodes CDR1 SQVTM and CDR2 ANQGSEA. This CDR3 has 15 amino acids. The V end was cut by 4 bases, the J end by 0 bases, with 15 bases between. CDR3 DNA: TGCAGCGTTGCAAGAGGGGCGTATATGAACACTGAAGCTTTCTTT. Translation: CSVARGAYMNTEAFF.

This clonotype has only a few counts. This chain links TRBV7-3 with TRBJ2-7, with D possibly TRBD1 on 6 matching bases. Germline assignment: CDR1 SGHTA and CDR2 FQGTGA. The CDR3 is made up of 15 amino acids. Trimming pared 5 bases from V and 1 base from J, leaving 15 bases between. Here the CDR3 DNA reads TGTGCCAGCAGCCGGAGCCCGGGACATTCCTACGAGCAGTACTTC. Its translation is CASSRSPGHSYEQYF.

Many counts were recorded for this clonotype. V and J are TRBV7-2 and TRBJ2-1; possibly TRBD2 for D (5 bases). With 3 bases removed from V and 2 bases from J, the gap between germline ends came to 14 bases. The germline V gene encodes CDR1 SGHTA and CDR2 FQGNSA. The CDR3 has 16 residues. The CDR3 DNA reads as TGTGCCAGCAGCTTCCGCTCGGGGAGCACCTACAATGAGCAGTTCTTC. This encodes CASSFRSGSTYNEQFF.

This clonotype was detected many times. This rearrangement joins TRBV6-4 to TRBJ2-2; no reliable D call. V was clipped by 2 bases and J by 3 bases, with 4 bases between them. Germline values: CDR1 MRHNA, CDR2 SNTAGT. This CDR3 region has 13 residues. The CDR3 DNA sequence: TGTGCCAGCAGTGACAGGGACACCGGGGAGCTGTTTTTT. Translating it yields CASSDRDTGELFF.

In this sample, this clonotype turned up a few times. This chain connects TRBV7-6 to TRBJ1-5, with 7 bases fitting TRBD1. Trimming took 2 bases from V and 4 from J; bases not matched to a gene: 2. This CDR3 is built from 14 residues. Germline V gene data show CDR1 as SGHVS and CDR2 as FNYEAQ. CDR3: CASSLRQGNQPQHF. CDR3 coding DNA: TGTGCCAGCAGCTTAAGACAGGGTAATCAGCCCCAGCATTTT.

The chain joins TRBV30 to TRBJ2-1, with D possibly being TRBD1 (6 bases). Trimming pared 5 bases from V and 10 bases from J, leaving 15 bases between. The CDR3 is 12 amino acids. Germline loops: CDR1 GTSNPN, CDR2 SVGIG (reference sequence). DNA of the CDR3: TGTGCCTGGGGTCAGGGGTCGGGCGAGCAGTTCTTC. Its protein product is CAWGQGSGEQFF.

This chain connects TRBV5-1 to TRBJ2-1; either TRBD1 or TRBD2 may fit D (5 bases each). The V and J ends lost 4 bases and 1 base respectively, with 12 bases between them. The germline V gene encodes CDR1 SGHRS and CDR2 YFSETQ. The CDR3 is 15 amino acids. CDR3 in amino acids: CASSPQGESYNEQFF. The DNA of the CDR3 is TGCGCCAGCAGCCCTCAGGGAGAGTCCTACAATGAGCAGTTCTTC.

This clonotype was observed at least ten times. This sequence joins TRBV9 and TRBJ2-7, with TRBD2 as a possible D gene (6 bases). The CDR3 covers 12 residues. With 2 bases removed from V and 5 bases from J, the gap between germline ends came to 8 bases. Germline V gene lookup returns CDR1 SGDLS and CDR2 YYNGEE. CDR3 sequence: CASSVGGNEQYF. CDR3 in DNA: TGTGCCAGCAGCGTTGGAGGGAACGAGCAGTACTTC.

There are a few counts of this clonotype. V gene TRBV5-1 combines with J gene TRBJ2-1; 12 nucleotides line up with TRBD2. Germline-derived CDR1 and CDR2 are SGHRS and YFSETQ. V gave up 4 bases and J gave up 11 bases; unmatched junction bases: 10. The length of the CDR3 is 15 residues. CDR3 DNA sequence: TGCGCCAGCAGCCGCGGGACTAGCGGGCAACAGAAGCAGTTCTTC. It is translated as CASSRGTSGQQKQFF. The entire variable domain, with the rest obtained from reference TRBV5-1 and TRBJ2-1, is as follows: KAGVTQTPRYLIKTRGQQVTLSCSPISGHRSVSWYQQTPGQGLQFLFEYFSETQRNKGNFPGRFSGRQFSNSRSEMNVSTLELGDSALYLCASSRGTSGQQKQFFGPGTRLTVL.